This TCR beta chain was obtained from a study of T cells in localized non-small cell lung cancer. Points from the study as a whole: Highest T cell clonality was seen in uninvolved adjacent lung, surpassing that measured in tumor. Overall survival was longer when the density of T cells in the blood was higher. Adjacent lung was found to contain a median approximately 62 of the top 100 tumor clones.

Libraries were prepared by immunoSEQ multiplex PCR; TCRdb keeps only in-frame clonotypes and omits some of them. Of about 77,000 clones detected, 88% appear once; the ten largest clones hold 20% to 25%. CDR1 is LNHDA, CDR2 SQIVND, per germline (reference sequence). With 7 bases removed from V and 7 bases from J, the gap between germline ends came to 14 bases. This CDR3 spans 14 amino acids. As for this clone: Antigen specificity is unknown.

V gene TRBV19 combines with J gene TRBJ1-6; TRBD1 is a possible D gene (5 bases). The material was peripheral blood, obtained before any cancer treatment. The origin of this receptor is a woman between 35 and 75 years old with stage I squamous cell lung carcinoma. The CDR3 reads CASTTAGNNSPLHF. The CDR3 DNA reads as TGTGCCAGTACCACGGCAGGGAACAATTCACCCCTCCACTTT.